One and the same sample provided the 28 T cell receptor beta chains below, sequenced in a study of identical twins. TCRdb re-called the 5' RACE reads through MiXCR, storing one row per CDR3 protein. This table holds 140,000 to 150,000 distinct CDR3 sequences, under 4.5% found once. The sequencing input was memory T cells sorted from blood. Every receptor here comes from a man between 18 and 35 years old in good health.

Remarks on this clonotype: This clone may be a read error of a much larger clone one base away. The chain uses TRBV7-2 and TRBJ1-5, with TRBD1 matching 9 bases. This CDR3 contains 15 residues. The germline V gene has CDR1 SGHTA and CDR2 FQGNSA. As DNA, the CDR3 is TGTGACAGCAGCTTAGGGACAGGGATGAGTCAGCCCCAGCATTTT. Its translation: CDSSLGTGMSQPQHF.

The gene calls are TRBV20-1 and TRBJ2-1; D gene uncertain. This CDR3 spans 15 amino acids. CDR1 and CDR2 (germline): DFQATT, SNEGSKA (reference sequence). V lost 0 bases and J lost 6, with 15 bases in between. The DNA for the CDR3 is TGCAGTGCTAGAGATTTAAGGGTCCACGCCAATGAGCAGTTCTTC. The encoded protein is CSARDLRVHANEQFF.

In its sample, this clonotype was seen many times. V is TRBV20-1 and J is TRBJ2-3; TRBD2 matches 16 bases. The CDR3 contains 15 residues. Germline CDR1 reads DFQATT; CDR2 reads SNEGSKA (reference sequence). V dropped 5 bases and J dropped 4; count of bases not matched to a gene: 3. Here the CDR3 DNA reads TGCAGTGCTGAGGGACTAGCGGGAGGGCCAGATACGCAGTATTTT. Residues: CSAEGLAGGPDTQYF.

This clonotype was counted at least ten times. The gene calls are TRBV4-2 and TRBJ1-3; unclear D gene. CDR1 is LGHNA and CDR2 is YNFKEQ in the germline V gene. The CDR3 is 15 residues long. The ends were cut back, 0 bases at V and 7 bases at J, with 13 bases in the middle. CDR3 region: CASSQDPGLQNTIYF. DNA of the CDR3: TGTGCCAGCAGCCAAGATCCCGGCCTTCAGAACACCATATATTTT.

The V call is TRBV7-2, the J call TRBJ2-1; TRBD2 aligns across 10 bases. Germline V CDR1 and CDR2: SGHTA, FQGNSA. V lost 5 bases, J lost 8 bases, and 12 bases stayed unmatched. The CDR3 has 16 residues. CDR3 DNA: TGTGCCAGCAGCCGCGGCAGCGGGCTAGCGGGAGATGAGCAGTTCTTC. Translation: CASSRGSGLAGDEQFF.

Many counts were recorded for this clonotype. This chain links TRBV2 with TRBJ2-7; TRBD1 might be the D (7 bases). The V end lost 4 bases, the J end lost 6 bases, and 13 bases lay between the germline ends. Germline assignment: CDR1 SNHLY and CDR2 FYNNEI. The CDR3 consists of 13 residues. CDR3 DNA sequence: TGTGCCAGCAGTGGAAACAGGGGAGGCGAGCAGTACTTC. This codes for CASSGNRGGEQYF.

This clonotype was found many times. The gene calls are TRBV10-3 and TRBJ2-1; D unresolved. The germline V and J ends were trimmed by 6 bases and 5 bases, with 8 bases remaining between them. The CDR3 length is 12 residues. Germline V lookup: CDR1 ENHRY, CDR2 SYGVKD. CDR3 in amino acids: CAIRNTNNEQFF. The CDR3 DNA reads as TGTGCCATCAGGAACACGAACAATGAGCAGTTCTTC.

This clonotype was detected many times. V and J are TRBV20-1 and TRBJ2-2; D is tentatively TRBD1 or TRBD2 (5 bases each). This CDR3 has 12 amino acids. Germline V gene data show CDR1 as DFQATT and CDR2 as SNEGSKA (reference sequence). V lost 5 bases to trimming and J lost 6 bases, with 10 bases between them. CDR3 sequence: CSAGLGAGELFF. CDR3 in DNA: TGCAGTGCTGGGTTGGGGGCCGGGGAGCTGTTTTTT.

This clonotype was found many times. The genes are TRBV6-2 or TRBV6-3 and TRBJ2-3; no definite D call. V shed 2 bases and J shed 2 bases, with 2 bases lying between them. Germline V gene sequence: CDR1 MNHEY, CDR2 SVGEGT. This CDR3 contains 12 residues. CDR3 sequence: CASSYPTDTQYF. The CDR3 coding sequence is TGTGCCAGCAGTTACCCCACAGATACGCAGTATTTT.

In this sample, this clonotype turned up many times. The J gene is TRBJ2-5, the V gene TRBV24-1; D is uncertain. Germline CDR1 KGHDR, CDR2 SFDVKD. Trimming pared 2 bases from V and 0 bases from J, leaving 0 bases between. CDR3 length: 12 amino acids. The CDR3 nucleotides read TGTGCCACCAGTGATTACCAAGAGACCCAGTACTTC. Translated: CATSDYQETQYF.

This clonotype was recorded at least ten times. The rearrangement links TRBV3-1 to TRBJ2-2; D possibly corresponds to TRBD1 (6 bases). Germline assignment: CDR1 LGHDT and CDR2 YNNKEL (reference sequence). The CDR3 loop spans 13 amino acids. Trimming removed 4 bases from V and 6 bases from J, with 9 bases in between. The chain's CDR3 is CASSPKGAGELFF. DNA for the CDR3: TGTGCCAGCAGCCCGAAGGGGGCCGGGGAGCTGTTTTTT.

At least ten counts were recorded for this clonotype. CDR3 amino acids: CASRGRTGSREQYF. The CDR3 bases are TGTGCCAGCAGGGGCCGGACAGGTTCTCGCGAGCAGTACTTC. This chain links TRBV7-8 with TRBJ2-7; 7 nucleotides match TRBD1. V lost 6 bases and J lost 6; bases outside the gene matches: 11. Germline V gene data show CDR1 as SGHVS and CDR2 as FQNEAQ. This CDR3 contains 14 residues.

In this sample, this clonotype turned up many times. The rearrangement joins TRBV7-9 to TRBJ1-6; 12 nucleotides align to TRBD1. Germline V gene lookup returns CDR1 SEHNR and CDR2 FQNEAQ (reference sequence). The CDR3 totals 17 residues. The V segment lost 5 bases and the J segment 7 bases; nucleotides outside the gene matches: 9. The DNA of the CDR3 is TGTGCCAGCAGCCCTCGGGGACAGGGGGCTCAAAATTCACCCCTCCACTTT. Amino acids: CASSPRGQGAQNSPLHF. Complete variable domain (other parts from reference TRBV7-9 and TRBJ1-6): DTGVSQNPRHKITKRGQNVTFRCDPISEHNRLYWYRQTLGQGPEFLTYFQNEAQLEKSRLLSDRFSAERPKGSFSTLEIQRTEQGDSAMYLCASSPRGQGAQNSPLHFGNGTRLTVT.

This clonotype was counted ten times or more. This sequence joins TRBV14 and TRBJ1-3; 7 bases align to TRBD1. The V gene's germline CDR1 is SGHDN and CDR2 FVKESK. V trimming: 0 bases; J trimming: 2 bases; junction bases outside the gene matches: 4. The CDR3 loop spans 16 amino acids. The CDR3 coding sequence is TGTGCCAGCAGCCAAGAACAGGGGAAGACTGGAAACACCATATATTTT. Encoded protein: CASSQEQGKTGNTIYF.

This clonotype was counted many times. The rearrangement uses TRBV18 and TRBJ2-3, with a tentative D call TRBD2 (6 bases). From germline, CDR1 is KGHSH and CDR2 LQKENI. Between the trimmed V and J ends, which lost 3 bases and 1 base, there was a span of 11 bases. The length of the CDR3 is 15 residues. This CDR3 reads CASSPRRGGTDTQYF. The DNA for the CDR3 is TGTGCCAGCTCACCGCGGCGGGGCGGCACAGATACGCAGTATTTT.

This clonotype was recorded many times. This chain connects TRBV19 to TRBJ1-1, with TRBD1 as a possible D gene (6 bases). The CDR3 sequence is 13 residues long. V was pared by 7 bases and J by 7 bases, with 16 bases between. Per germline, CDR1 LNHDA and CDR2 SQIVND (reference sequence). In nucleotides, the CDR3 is TGTGCCAGTATGCACAGGGCTGGGGGTGAAGCTTTCTTT. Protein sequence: CASMHRAGGEAFF. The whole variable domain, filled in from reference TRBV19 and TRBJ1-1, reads DGGITQSPKYLFRKEGQNVTLSCEQNLNHDAMYWYRQDPGQGLRLIYYSQIVNDFQKGDIAEGYSVSREKKESFPLTVTSAQKNPTAFYLCASMHRAGGEAFFGQGTRLTVV.

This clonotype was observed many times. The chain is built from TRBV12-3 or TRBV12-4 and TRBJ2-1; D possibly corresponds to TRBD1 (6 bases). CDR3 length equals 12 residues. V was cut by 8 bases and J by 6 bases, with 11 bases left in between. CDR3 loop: CASSSGVNEQFF. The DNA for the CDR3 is TGTGCCAGCTCCTCAGGGGTCAATGAGCAGTTCTTC.

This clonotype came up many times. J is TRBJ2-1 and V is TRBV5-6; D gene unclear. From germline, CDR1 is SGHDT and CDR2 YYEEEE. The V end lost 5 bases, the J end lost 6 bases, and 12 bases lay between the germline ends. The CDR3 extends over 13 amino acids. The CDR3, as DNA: TGTGCCAGCAGGTCGGCTGGGCCCAATGAGCAGTTCTTC. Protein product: CASRSAGPNEQFF.

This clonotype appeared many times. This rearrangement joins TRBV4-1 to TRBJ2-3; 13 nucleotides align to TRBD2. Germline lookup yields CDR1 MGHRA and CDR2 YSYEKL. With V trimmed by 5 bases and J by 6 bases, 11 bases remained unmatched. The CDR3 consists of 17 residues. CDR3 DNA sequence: TGCGCCAGCAGCAGGGGAGAGACTAGCGGGAGGAGCGATACGCAGTATTTT. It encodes CASSRGETSGRSDTQYF.

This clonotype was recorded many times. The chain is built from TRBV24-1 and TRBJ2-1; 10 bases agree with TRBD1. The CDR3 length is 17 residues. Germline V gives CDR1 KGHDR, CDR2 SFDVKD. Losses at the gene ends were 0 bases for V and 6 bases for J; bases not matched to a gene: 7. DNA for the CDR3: TGTGCCACCAGTGATTTGTCCGGACAGGGGGTGCGCAATGAGCAGTTCTTC. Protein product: CATSDLSGQGVRNEQFF.

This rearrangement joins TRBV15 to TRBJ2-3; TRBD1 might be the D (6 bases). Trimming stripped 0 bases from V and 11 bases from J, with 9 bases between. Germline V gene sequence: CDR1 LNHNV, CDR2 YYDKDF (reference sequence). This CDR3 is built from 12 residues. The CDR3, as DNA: TGTGCCACCAGCAGAGACAGGGGCAAGCAGTATTTT. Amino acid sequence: CATSRDRGKQYF.

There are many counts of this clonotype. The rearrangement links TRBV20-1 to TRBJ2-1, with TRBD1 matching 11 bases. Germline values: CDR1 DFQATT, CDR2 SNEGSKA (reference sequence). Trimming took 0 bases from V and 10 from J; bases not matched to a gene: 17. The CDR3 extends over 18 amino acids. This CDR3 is CSARDFRRWDRGLGEQFF. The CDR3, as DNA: TGCAGTGCTAGAGATTTTAGGCGATGGGACAGGGGGTTGGGAGAGCAGTTCTTC.

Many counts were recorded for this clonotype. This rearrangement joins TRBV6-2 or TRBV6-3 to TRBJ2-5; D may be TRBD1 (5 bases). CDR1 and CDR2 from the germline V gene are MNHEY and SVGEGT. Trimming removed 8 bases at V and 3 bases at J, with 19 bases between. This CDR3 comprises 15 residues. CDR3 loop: CASQVLGARKETQYF. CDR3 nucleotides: TGTGCCAGCCAGGTGTTAGGGGCGCGAAAAGAGACCCAGTACTTC.

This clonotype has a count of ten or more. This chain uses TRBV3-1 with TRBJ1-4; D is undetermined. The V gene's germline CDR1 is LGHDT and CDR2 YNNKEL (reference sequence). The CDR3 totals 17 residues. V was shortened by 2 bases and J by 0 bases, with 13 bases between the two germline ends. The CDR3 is CASSQNTFQATNEKLFF. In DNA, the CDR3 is TGTGCCAGCAGCCAAAATACCTTCCAAGCAACTAATGAAAAACTGTTTTTT.

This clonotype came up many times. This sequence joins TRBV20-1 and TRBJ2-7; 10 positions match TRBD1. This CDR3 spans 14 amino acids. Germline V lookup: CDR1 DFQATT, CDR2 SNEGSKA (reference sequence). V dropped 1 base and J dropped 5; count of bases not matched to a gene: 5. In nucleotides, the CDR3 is TGCAGTGCTAGAGCTCCGGACAGGGGGGACGAGCAGTACTTC. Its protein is CSARAPDRGDEQYF.

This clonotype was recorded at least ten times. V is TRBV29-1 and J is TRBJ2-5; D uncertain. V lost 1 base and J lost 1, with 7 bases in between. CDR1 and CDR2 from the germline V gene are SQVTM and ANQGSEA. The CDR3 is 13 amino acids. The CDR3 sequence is CSVEGSIQETQYF. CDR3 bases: TGCAGCGTTGAAGGGTCTATCCAAGAGACCCAGTACTTC.

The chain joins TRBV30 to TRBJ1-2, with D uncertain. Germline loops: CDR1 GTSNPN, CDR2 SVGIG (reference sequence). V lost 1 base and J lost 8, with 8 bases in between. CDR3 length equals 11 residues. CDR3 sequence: CAWSDRLGYTF. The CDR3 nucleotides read TGTGCCTGGAGTGACCGACTGGGCTACACCTTC.

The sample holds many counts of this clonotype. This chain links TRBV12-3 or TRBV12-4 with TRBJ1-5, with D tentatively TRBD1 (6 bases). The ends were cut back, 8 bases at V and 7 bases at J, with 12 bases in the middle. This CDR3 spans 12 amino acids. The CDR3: CASGRGKQPQHF. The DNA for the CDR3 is TGTGCCAGCGGAAGGGGGAAACAGCCCCAGCATTTT.